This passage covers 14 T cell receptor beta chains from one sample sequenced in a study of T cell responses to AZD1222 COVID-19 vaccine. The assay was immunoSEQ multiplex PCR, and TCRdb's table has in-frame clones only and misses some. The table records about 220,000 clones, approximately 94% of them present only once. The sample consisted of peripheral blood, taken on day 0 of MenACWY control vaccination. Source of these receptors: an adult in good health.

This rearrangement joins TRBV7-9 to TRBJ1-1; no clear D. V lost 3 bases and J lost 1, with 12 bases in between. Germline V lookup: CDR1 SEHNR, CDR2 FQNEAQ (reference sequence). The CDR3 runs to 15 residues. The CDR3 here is CASSFTPTRNTEAFF. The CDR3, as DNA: TGTGCCAGCAGCTTTACGCCGACCCGGAACACTGAAGCTTTCTTT. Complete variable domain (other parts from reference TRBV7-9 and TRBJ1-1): DTGVSQNPRHKITKRGQNVTFRCDPISEHNRLYWYRQTLGQGPEFLTYFQNEAQLEKSRLLSDRFSAERPKGSFSTLEIQRTEQGDSAMYLCASSFTPTRNTEAFFGQGTRLTVV.

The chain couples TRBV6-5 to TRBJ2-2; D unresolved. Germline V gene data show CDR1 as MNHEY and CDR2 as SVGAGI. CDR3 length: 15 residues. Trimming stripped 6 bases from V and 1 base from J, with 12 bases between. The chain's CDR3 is CASRTLHRNTGELFF. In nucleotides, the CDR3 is TGTGCCAGCAGGACGCTGCACAGGAACACCGGGGAGCTGTTTTTT.

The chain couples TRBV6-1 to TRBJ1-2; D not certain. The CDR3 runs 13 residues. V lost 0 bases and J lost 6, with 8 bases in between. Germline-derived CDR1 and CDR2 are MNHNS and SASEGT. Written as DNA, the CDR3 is TGTGCCAGCAGTGAAGCTTGGGCAAATGGCTACACCTTC. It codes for CASSEAWANGYTF.

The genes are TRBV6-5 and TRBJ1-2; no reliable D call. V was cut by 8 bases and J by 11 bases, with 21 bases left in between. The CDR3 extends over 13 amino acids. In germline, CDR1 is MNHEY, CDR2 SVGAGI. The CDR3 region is CASATRIGRLYTF. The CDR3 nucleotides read TGTGCCAGCGCCACTAGAATCGGACGATTGTACACCTTC.

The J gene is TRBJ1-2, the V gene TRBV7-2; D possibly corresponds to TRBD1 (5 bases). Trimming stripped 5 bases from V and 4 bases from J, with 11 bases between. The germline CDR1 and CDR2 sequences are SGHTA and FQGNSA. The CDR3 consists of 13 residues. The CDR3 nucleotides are TGTGCCAGCAGCCCCGGGGCCTCCTATGGCTACACCTTC. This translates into CASSPGASYGYTF.

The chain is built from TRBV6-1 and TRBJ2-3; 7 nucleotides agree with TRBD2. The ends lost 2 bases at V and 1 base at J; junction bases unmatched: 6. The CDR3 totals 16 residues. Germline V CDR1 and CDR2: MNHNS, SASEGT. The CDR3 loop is CASSERGRVGTDTQYF. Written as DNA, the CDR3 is TGTGCCAGCAGTGAACGGGGGAGGGTGGGCACAGATACGCAGTATTTT.

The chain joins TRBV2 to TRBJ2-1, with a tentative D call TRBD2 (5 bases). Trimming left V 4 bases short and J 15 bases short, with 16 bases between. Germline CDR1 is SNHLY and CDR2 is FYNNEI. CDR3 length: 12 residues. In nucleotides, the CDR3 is TGTGCCAGCAGTGGCCACAACGGTCGGGGGTTCTTC. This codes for CASSGHNGRGFF.

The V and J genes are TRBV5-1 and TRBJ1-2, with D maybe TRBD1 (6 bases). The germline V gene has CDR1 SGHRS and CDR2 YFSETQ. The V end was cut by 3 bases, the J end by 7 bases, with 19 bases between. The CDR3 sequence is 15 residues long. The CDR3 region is CASSSGGDTPGGYTF. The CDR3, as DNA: TGCGCCAGCAGCTCGGGTGGGGACACCCCTGGTGGCTACACCTTC.

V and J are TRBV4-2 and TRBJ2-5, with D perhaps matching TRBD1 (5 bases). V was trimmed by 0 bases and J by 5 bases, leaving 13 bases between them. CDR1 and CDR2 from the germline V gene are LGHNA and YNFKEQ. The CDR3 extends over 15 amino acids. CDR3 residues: CASSQDHGPGETQYF. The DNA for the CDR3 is TGTGCCAGCAGCCAAGATCACGGGCCAGGGGAGACCCAGTACTTC.

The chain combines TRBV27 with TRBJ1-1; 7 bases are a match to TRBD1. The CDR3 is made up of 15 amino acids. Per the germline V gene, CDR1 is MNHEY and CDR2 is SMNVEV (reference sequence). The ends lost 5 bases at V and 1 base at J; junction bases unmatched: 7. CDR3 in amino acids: CASSLNRGENTEAFF. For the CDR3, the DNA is TGTGCCAGCAGTCTGAACAGGGGCGAGAACACTGAAGCTTTCTTT.

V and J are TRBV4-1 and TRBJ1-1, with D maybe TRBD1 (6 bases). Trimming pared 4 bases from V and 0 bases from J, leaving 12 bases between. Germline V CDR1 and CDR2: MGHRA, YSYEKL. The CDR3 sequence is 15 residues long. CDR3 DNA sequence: TGCGCCAGCAGCCCCCCCGGGACATTGAACACTGAAGCTTTCTTT. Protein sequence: CASSPPGTLNTEAFF.

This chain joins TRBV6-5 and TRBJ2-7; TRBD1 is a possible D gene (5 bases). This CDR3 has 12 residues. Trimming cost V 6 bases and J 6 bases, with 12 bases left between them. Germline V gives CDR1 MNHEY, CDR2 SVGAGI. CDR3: CASSVEGAEQYF. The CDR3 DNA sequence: TGTGCCAGCAGCGTAGAAGGGGCCGAGCAGTACTTC.

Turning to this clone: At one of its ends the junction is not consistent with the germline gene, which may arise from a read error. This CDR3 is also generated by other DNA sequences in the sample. CDR3 sequence (DNA): TGCGCCAGCAGCTTAATCGGGGTTCCAGTCTCTGGAAACACCATATATTTT. Translating it yields CASSLIGVPVSGNTIYF. V usage is TRBV5-4 and J usage is TRBJ1-3; D remains unclear. CDR1 is SGHNT and CDR2 is YYREEE in the germline V gene (reference sequence). CDR3 length: 17 residues.

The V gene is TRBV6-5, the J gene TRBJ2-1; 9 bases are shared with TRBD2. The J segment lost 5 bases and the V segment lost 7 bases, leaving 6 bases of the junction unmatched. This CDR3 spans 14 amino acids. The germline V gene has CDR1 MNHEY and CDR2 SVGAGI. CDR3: CASIGSGGNNEQFF. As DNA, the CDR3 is TGTGCCAGCATTGGTAGCGGGGGTAACAATGAGCAGTTCTTC.